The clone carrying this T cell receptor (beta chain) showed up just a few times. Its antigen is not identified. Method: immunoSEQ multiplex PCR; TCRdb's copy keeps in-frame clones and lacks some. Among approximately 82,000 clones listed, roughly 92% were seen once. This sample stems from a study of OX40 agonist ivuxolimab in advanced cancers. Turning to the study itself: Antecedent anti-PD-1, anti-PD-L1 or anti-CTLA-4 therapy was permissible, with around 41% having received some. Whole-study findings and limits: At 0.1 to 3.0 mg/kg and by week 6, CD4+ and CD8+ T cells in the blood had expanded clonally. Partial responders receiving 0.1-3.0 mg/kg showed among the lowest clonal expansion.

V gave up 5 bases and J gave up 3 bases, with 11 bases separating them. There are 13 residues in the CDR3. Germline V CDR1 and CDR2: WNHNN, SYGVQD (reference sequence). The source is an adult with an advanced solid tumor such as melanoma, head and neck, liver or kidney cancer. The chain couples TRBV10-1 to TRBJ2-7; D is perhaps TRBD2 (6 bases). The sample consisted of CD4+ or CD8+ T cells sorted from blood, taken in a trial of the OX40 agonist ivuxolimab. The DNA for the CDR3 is TGCGCCAGCAGTCTTAGCGGAGGCTACGAGCAGTACTTC. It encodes CASSLSGGYEQYF.